These T cell receptor beta chains were read from a single sample in a study of blood T cell repertoires in COVID-19. Only in-frame clones appear in the TCRdb table, and some are missing; sequencing was by immunoSEQ multiplex PCR. The sample has approximately 270,000 clones, 91% seen once; the top ten hold more than 1%. The sequenced material came from PBMCs or T cells enriched from blood (not recorded which). These receptor sequences come from a human donor in a cohort exposed to, infected with or recovered from COVID-19 (not recorded which). The donor label of this sample is uncertain. Each CDR3 is given with its conserved first and last residue. The order of the fields is D gene, J gene, clone size, V gene, CDR3 protein, CDR3 DNA. D genes are given only for firm matches. Rows may omit the clone size; those that give it use once, few, many or a size class.

>-|TRBJ1-5|-|TRBV30
CAWSVSGVGQPQHF
TGTGCCTGGAGTGTCTCAGGGGTAGGGCAGCCCCAGCATTTT
>TRBD1|TRBJ2-7|-|TRBV19
CASSDGQGAPREQYF
TGTGCCAGTAGCGACGGACAGGGGGCGCCCCGGGAGCAGTACTTC
>-|TRBJ2-7|-|TRBV27
CASSGWGRSDEQYF
TGTGCCAGCAGTGGGTGGGGGCGATCGGACGAGCAGTACTTC
>-|TRBJ1-4|-|TRBV19
CASQEGINEKLFF
TGTGCCAGTCAGGAGGGGATTAATGAAAAACTGTTTTTT
>TRBD1|TRBJ1-1|once|TRBV5-1
CASSQSRDRGRAFF
TGCGCCAGCAGCCAGTCCCGGGACAGGGGTCGAGCTTTCTTT
>-|TRBJ1-6|-|TRBV11-2
CASSLEGTLSSYNSPLHF
TGTGCCAGCAGCTTAGAAGGGACACTGAGCTCCTATAATTCACCCCTCCACTTT
>TRBD1|TRBJ1-1|-|TRBV5-1
CASSSGTGVNTEAFF
TGCGCCAGCAGCTCCGGGACAGGGGTGAACACTGAAGCTTTCTTT
>-|TRBJ2-7|-|TRBV2
CASTIEINHYEQYF
TGTGCCAGCACCATCGAGATAAATCACTACGAGCAGTACTTC
>-|TRBJ2-7|-|TRBV5-8
CASSIRGTKGVEQYF
TGTGCCAGCTCGATTCGAGGGACAAAAGGAGTCGAGCAGTACTTC
>-|TRBJ2-1|-|TRBV15
CATSRDPDGGEQFF
TGTGCCACCAGCAGAGATCCGGACGGAGGAGAGCAGTTCTTC
>-|TRBJ2-1|-|TRBV12-5
CASGSSGGALNEQFF
TGTGCTAGTGGTTCTTCTGGCGGGGCCCTCAATGAGCAGTTCTTC
>TRBD2|TRBJ2-5|-|TRBV29-1
CSVLTSGEETQYF
TGCAGCGTTCTCACTAGCGGGGAAGAGACCCAGTACTTC
>-|TRBJ1-1|-|TRBV2
CASSRRPVREVNTEAFF
TGTGCCAGCAGTAGGCGGCCGGTCCGGGAGGTGAACACTGAAGCTTTCTTT
>TRBD1|TRBJ1-1|-|TRBV9
CASSVTGGRGNTEAFF
TGTGCCAGCAGCGTTACAGGGGGGAGAGGGAACACTGAAGCTTTCTTT
>-|TRBJ1-5|-|TRBV30
CAWSVRAGVSNQPQHF
TGTGCCTGGAGTGTACGGGCAGGGGTTAGCAATCAGCCCCAGCATTTT
>TRBD1|TRBJ2-5|-|TRBV19
CASSTRDRIQETQYF
TGTGCCAGTAGTACCAGGGACAGGATCCAAGAGACCCAGTACTTC
>-|TRBJ1-5|-|TRBV12-3/TRBV12-4
CASSPPGAQPQHF
TGTGCCAGCAGCCCCCCAGGGGCTCAGCCCCAGCATTTT
>-|TRBJ1-1|-|TRBV4-3
CASSHPNTEAFF
TGCGCCAGCAGCCACCCTAACACTGAAGCTTTCTTT
>-|TRBJ1-4|-|TRBV2
CASTPWRVEKLFF
TGTGCCAGCACCCCCTGGAGGGTGGAAAAACTGTTTTTT
>-|TRBJ1-1|-|TRBV6-5
CASGQNTEAFF
TGTGCCAGCGGGCAGAACACTGAAGCTTTCTTT
>-|TRBJ1-2|-|TRBV7-9
CASSPYRQGNYGYTF
TGTGCCAGCAGCCCGTATCGGCAGGGTAACTATGGCTACACCTTC
>-|TRBJ1-1|-|TRBV6-5
CASSYQGSPTEAFF
TGTGCCAGCAGTTACCAGGGGTCTCCCACTGAAGCTTTCTTT
>TRBD1|TRBJ1-1|-|TRBV7-9
CASSTSRTGRRTEAFF
TGTGCCAGCAGCACAAGTAGGACAGGGAGGAGAACTGAAGCTTTCTTT
>-|TRBJ1-1|-|TRBV18
CASSPQEGTEAFF
TGTGCCAGCTCACCACAAGAGGGAACTGAAGCTTTCTTT
>-|TRBJ1-1|-|TRBV19
CASRRQENTEAFF
TGTGCCAGTAGGAGACAGGAGAACACTGAAGCTTTCTTT
>-|TRBJ1-4|-|TRBV18
CASSPFSGRSEKLFF
TGTGCCAGCTCACCGTTTTCAGGGAGGAGTGAAAAACTGTTTTTT
>TRBD2|TRBJ2-7|-|TRBV18
CASSPAGSGAYEQYF
TGTGCCAGCTCACCCGCAGGTAGCGGGGCCTACGAGCAGTACTTC
>TRBD1|TRBJ1-5|-|TRBV6-5
CASSPTGNSNQPQHF
TGTGCCAGCAGTCCGACAGGGAATAGCAATCAGCCCCAGCATTTT
>-|TRBJ2-1|-|TRBV5-4
CASSEGFYNEQFF
TGTGCCAGCAGCGAGGGCTTCTACAATGAGCAGTTCTTC
>-|TRBJ2-1|-|TRBV27
CASSLSTPDTYNEQFF
TGTGCCAGCAGTTTATCGACCCCGGACACCTACAATGAGCAGTTCTTC
>-|TRBJ1-1|-|TRBV24-1
CATSDDKNTEAFF
TGTGCCACCAGTGATGACAAGAACACTGAAGCTTTCTTT
>-|TRBJ1-5|-|TRBV7-2
CASSLVSVSNQPQHF
TGTGCCAGCAGCTTAGTTTCGGTGTCCAATCAGCCCCAGCATTTT
>-|TRBJ1-5|-|TRBV2
CASSVAIMGNQPQHF
TGTGCCAGCAGTGTCGCGATTATGGGCAATCAGCCCCAGCATTTT
>-|TRBJ1-1|-|TRBV2
CASSESGENTEAFF
TGTGCCAGCAGTGAATCGGGAGAGAACACTGAAGCTTTCTTT
>TRBD2|TRBJ2-5|-|TRBV28
CASSLTRLADLQETQYF
TGTGCCAGCAGTTTAACTCGACTAGCGGACCTCCAAGAGACCCAGTACTTC
>-|TRBJ2-2|many|TRBV29-1
CSVSLTGELFF
TGCAGCGTGTCCTTGACCGGGGAGCTGTTTTTT
>-|TRBJ2-2|-|TRBV15
CATSRQGNTGELFF
TGTGCCACCAGCAGACAGGGAAACACCGGGGAGCTGTTTTTT
>TRBD1|TRBJ2-7|-|TRBV5-8
CAILGQVTAYEQYF
TGTGCCATCCTTGGACAGGTGACAGCCTACGAGCAGTACTTC
>TRBD1|TRBJ1-4|-|TRBV20-1
CSASPDRGFGEKLFF
TGCAGTGCTAGTCCCGACAGGGGGTTTGGGGAAAAACTGTTTTTT